What follows are 14 T cell receptor beta chains derived from one specimen sequenced in a study of regulatory T cells in long-lasting Graves disease. Regarding time point: newly diagnosed GD, antithyroid drugs for less than 3 months. Extracted PBMC RNA gave rise to the TCR library. Through Arm-PCR of CDR3 regions and iRepertoire HTBI primers, TCR beta libraries were built. TCRdb reprocessed the multiplex PCR reads via MiXCR and lists one record per CDR3 protein. The sample contains some 370,000 distinct CDR3 sequences, 10% to 15% of which appear only once. The data also belong to a second study, concerning T cells in Graves' hyperthyroidism and ophthalmopathy.

The sequencing used peripheral blood mononuclear cells (PBMCs), collected at new diagnosis, from a patient treated with antithyroid drugs. The receptors shown here come from a woman under 30 with Graves disease.

A note on this clonotype: This sequence may be a read error, since a much larger clone differs from it by one base. The genes are TRBV7-3 and TRBJ2-3; D possibly corresponds to TRBD1 (7 bases). The germline V gene has CDR1 SGHTA and CDR2 FQGTGA. This CDR3 is built from 13 residues. Deletions cut 4 bases from V and 10 bases from J, with 15 bases between. DNA of the CDR3: TGTGCCAGCAGCTCCATCAGGGGGGATGCGCAGTATTTT. Its translation: CASSSIRGDAQYF.

This clonotype was seen at least ten times. V usage is TRBV18 and J usage is TRBJ1-1; D ambiguous. The V gene lost 2 bases and the J gene lost 6 bases, with 13 bases spanning the gap. CDR3 length: 14 amino acids. CDR1 is KGHSH and CDR2 is LQKENI in the germline V gene. The CDR3 DNA reads TGTGCCAGCTCACCAATGGGGATTGGGCCTGAAGCTTTCTTT. It specifies CASSPMGIGPEAFF.

The chain links TRBV14 to TRBJ2-1; 7 nucleotides match TRBD2. This CDR3 comprises 18 residues. Germline CDR1 and CDR2: SGHDN and FVKESK. J gave up 1 base and V 3 bases, and 12 bases lay outside the gene matches. This CDR3 is CASSQRGIPIRSYNEQFF. CDR3 DNA sequence: TGTGCCAGCAGCCAGCGGGGGATCCCTATTAGGTCCTACAATGAGCAGTTCTTC.

The chain uses TRBV12-5 and TRBJ2-2; D not resolved. Trimming left V 0 bases short and J 1 base short, with 9 bases between. CDR3 length: 16 residues. The germline gives CDR1 LGHNT, CDR2 FRNRAP. CDR3 amino acids: CASGLVWGLNTGELFF. The CDR3 coding sequence is TGTGCTAGTGGTTTGGTATGGGGATTGAACACCGGGGAGCTGTTTTTT. The complete variable domain, with remaining parts taken from reference TRBV12-5 and TRBJ2-2, reads DARVTQTPRHKVTEMGQEVTMRCQPILGHNTVFWYRQTMMQGLELLAYFRNRAPLDDSGMPKDRFSAEMPDATLATLKIQPSEPRDSAVYFCASGLVWGLNTGELFFGEGSRLTVL.

This clonotype was seen at least ten times. V and J are TRBV20-1 and TRBJ2-1; 10 positions match TRBD2. This CDR3 region has 16 residues. The trim removed 5 bases at V and 3 bases at J, leaving 10 bases unmatched. Germline V gene lookup returns CDR1 DFQATT and CDR2 SNEGSKA (reference sequence). The CDR3 protein is CSAPASGRDLYNEQFF. CDR3 nucleotides: TGCAGTGCTCCTGCTAGCGGGAGAGATCTCTACAATGAGCAGTTCTTC.

The chain recombines TRBV7-9 with TRBJ2-5; TRBD2 matches at 7 bases. The CDR3 runs 15 residues. The trim removed 4 bases at V and 5 bases at J, leaving 10 bases unmatched. The V gene's germline CDR1 is SEHNR and CDR2 FQNEAQ (reference sequence). CDR3 nucleotides: TGTGCCAGCAGCTCCCTTCGGGAGGCCGGGGAGACCCAGTACTTC. Its protein product is CASSSLREAGETQYF.

Concerning this clonotype: Possible read error: a much larger clone is one base away. V and J are TRBV7-2 and TRBJ2-3, with D perhaps TRBD2 (5 bases). The J call may be wrong; the DNA end is better matched by TRBJ2-5. The CDR3 covers 12 residues. Germline values: CDR1 SGHTA, CDR2 FQGNSA. The CDR3 coding sequence is TGTGCCTGCAGCTTAGCGATGGAGACCCAGTACTTC. Translating it yields CACSLAMETQYF.

This clonotype was counted at least ten times. This rearrangement joins TRBV2 to TRBJ2-1, with 9 bases lining up with TRBD2. Germline trimming cut 4 bases from V and 8 bases from J; bases unmatched to any gene: 6. The CDR3 is 14 residues long. Germline V CDR1 and CDR2: SNHLY, FYNNEI. The DNA for the CDR3 is TGTGCCAGCAGTGGGCGGGAGGGCCTCTATGAGCAGTTCTTC. Amino acids: CASSGREGLYEQFF. Variable domain in full (rest from reference TRBV2 and TRBJ2-1): EPEVTQTPSHQVTQMGQEVILRCVPISNHLYFYWYRQILGQKVEFLVSFYNNEISEKSEIFDDQFSVERPDGSNFTLKIRSTKLEDSAMYFCASSGREGLYEQFFGPGTRLTVL.

This clonotype was observed many times. The genes are TRBV29-1 and TRBJ2-7, with TRBD1 identical over 9 bases. This CDR3 has 15 residues. CDR1 and CDR2 (germline): SQVTM, ANQGSEA. V shed 4 bases and J 3 bases; nucleotides not matched to a gene: 10. The CDR3 nucleotides read TGCAGCGTTGTGTACAGGGGGCTGGGTGTCTACGAGCAGTACTTC. It translates to CSVVYRGLGVYEQYF.

This clonotype was counted at least ten times. This chain links TRBV11-2 with TRBJ1-1; D ambiguous. The CDR3 extends over 16 amino acids. Trimming shortened V by 0 bases and J by 1 base, and 12 bases separated the two germline ends. Germline lookup yields CDR1 SGHAT and CDR2 FQNNGV. The CDR3 nucleotides read TGTGCCAGCAGCTTAGAGGTGTATGGGTCGAACACTGAAGCTTTCTTT. This translates into CASSLEVYGSNTEAFF.

The chain has TRBV6-5 and TRBJ2-7, with TRBD2 as a possible D gene (6 bases). Trimming shortened V by 4 bases and J by 0 bases, and 13 bases separated the two germline ends. Germline V lookup: CDR1 MNHEY, CDR2 SVGAGI. CDR3 size: 15 residues. CDR3 sequence reads: CASSFSSVNSYEQYF. In nucleotides, the CDR3 is TGTGCCAGCAGTTTCTCTAGCGTGAACTCCTACGAGCAGTACTTC.

This clonotype occurred many times. The chain has TRBV20-1 and TRBJ2-1, with 9 bases matching TRBD2. Germline V CDR1 and CDR2: DFQATT, SNEGSKA (reference sequence). This CDR3 has 17 residues. The J segment lost 8 bases and the V segment lost 3 bases, leaving 17 bases of the junction unmatched. CDR3 residues: CSARVLRRGGSGDEQFF. The CDR3 DNA follows: TGCAGTGCTAGGGTATTACGGCGGGGGGGCTCGGGCGATGAGCAGTTCTTC.

The rearrangement uses TRBV7-2 and TRBJ1-5; D ambiguous. The CDR3 is made up of 12 amino acids. V was trimmed by 0 bases and J by 5 bases, leaving 2 bases between them. Germline CDR1 and CDR2: SGHTA and FQGNSA. The CDR3 loop reads CASSLADQPQHF. The CDR3 DNA reads TGTGCCAGCAGCTTAGCCGATCAGCCCCAGCATTTT.

This clonotype was seen at least ten times. The rearrangement joins TRBV6-2 or TRBV6-3 to TRBJ1-2; D unclear. This CDR3 has 13 amino acids. Germline CDR1 MNHEY, CDR2 SVGEGT. The ends were cut back, 6 bases at V and 3 bases at J, with 11 bases in the middle. In DNA, the CDR3 is TGTGCCAGCAGACCCGATTTCGACTATGGCTACACCTTC. This gives the protein CASRPDFDYGYTF.